The T cell receptor beta chain under discussion was sequenced for a study of regulatory T cells in long-lasting Graves disease (dated by TCRdb to 2020 to 2022). In terms of the full investigation: Patients with newly diagnosed Graves' disease had been on antithyroid drugs for under 3 months. The study was registered as a clinical trial and conducted in China. Persistent Graves' disease patients were compared with newly diagnosed Graves' disease patients by peripheral blood TCR sequencing and RNA sequencing. A total of roughly 35 samples underwent TCR sequencing: about 13 from persistent and about 20 from newly diagnosed Graves' disease patients. The study at large found these results: Persistent Graves' disease patients showed lower TCR Shannon entropy and fewer highly expanded clones than newly diagnosed patients, suggesting clonal expansion. As a limitation, the authors acknowledged that the small sample size may reduce accuracy. Only the TCR beta chain was sequenced and analyzed. Peripheral blood alone was examined, since thyroid tissue, which constituted the primary lesion, could not be accessed. Preferential use of TRBV28, TRBJ1-2 and TRBJ2-5 was observed in persistent disease, whereas TRBV20-1 and TRBJ2-1 were favored in newly diagnosed disease. More public clonotypes were shared among persistent patients (fewer than 3,000) than among newly diagnosed patients (966).

Library preparation employed multiplex PCR. The sequencer listed for this sample is Illumina HiSeq 4000. To build TCR beta libraries, CDR3 regions were amplified by Arm-PCR using iRepertoire HTBI primers. PCR products were gel purified before sequencing. In the paper's pipeline: A total of roughly 58 TRBV and 14 TRBJ segments were identified across samples and were used for gene usage analysis of CDR3 amino acid clonotypes. COPE and FqMerger were used to merge filtered high-quality paired reads into contigs. BLAST was used to align contigs to IMGT TRBV, TRBD and TRBJ reference genes, with CDR3 defined following IMGT. Highly expanded clones were defined as clonotypes with a frequency above 0.1%. Shannon entropy was used to measure repertoire diversity, and the Gini coefficient was used to measure V-J evenness. A clonotype was considered public if more than one individual shared it. The public reads were run again by TCRdb, first through fastp at Q25 and then through MiXCR, and only productive beta chains were kept. Duplicate CDR3 protein sequences are folded into a single record with the most common DNA and genes. The V and J calls here are based on TCRdb, not the publication. This sample is represented by 450,000 to 700,000 distinct CDR3 sequences; around an eighth of them were singletons. Together, the top ten hold roughly 10% of the sample.

The time point tag for this specimen amounts to: newly diagnosed GD, antithyroid drugs for less than 3 months. For both TCR sequencing and RNA sequencing, RNA was extracted from PBMCs using TRIzol. The diagnosis of Graves' disease was made according to American Thyroid Association guidelines. Patients for the study were recruited at an endocrinology department in Xi'an, China. From each patient, about 9 milliliters of peripheral blood was collected into an EDTA anticoagulant tube. Ficoll Paque Plus density gradient separation was used to isolate PBMCs, and no further T cell sorting was done. RNA quality was checked with an Agilent 2100 Bioanalyzer and agarose gel, and concentration with a NanoDrop 2000. This clonotype was detected ten times or more. It lacks a known antigen. No much larger clone is present one base from it, and per-base qualities are unavailable. The junction carries 16 bases between V and J, which are trimmed by 10 bases and 6 bases respectively. From its cysteine to its phenylalanine, the CDR3 spans 12 amino acids. The sequence is cut down to CDR3 DNA, 36 bases in frame from base 1. The germline V gene supplies CDR1 MNHNS and CDR2 SASEGT.

The sample was also linked to a second study, of T cells in Graves' hyperthyroidism and ophthalmopathy. As that second paper reports: Stable Graves' hyperthyroidism was defined as the absence of progression to ophthalmopathy over 18 months of follow-up. Hyperthyroidism patients were newly diagnosed, had a disease duration of under 2 months, and were aged 18 to 65 years. The study excluded patients with uncontrolled infections, other autoimmune diseases, pregnancy or lactation. Clinical symptoms, serum thyroxine and TRAb, thyroid ultrasound, and orbital computed tomography formed the basis for the diagnoses. A first-round RT-PCR of the TCR CDR3 used the HTBI primer set with the Qiagen OneStep RT-PCR kit. Blood samples also contained most of the expanded thyroid clonotypes (frequency above 0.001), which suggests that blood repertoires may reflect thyroid immune responses. A 13 V-J signature model separated ophthalmopathy from stable hyperthyroidism, with 87.88% sensitivity and roughly 82% specificity in cross-validation and 80%/75% in testing. In validation, the model predicted progression to ophthalmopathy a median of approximately 6.6 months before onset, with roughly 70% sensitivity and roughly 77% specificity. To identify TCR V-J signatures that set the groups apart, the researchers used a discovery cohort of more than 95 patients, made up of roughly 45 with Graves' ophthalmopathy and some 55 with stable Graves' hyperthyroidism. Whether ophthalmopathy could be predicted prospectively was tested in an independent validation cohort made up of 18 to 20 hyperthyroidism patients plus 17 patients who later progressed to ophthalmopathy. The 95 to 100 discovery patients were randomly divided into training and test sets at a 7:3 ratio. Thyroid tissue and blood T-cell repertoires from roughly six Graves' hyperthyroidism patients were also compared in the study. After sampling, hyperthyroidism patients received methimazole starting at 30 mg daily, and ophthalmopathy patients received high-dose intravenous methylprednisolone. The libraries were constructed in a second round of multiplex PCR and then size-selected and purified. Sequencing of the libraries was done on an Illumina HiSeq2000 using paired-end 100 bp reads. SOAPnuke was used to process the raw data, removing reads that contained adapters or uncalled bases, had a mean Phred below 15, or lacked an exact match to the constant primer or identifier. High-quality paired reads were merged using COPE v1.2.5, and each unique nucleotide sequence was defined as a clonotype. Clonotypes were aligned to IMGT TRBV, TRBD and TRBJ reference segments using MiTCR v1.1. The analysis included only V-J combinations with a frequency above 0.0001, which together covered around 99% of the repertoires. The TCS score was defined as F50 (clonal expansion) divided by E x V (chaos), with BLOSUM62-based TCRdist calculated between CDR3 peptides within each V-J. Welch's t-statistics and random forest reduced 500 to 650 V-J features to some 14, which were used in a naive Bayes classifier (R e1071). No statistical method was used to fix the sample size in advance, and group allocation was not hidden from the investigators. According to the paper, TCR Vbeta CDR3 sequencing was carried out on some 140 peripheral blood samples, which came from 40 to 45 ophthalmopathy, approximately 78 hyperthyroidism and roughly 17 progressor patients.

The sequence is built from TRBV6-1 and TRBJ2-7; perhaps TRBD2 is the D gene, with 6 bases matching. The origin of this receptor is a man aged 25 to 40 with Graves disease. Donor details come from another sample of the same person, matched by shared clones. The source material was peripheral blood mononuclear cells (PBMCs), sampled at new diagnosis, from a patient treated with antithyroid drugs. The CDR3: CATGEESGEQYF. The bases are TGTGCCACCGGGGAGGAGTCCGGCGAGCAGTACTTC.